This TCR beta chain was recorded in a study of metastatic and nonmetastatic thyroid tumors (dated by TCRdb to about 2020). Context from the whole study: The researchers compared repertoires between peripheral blood samples and tumor or nodule tissue samples from patients with malignant or benign thyroid disease.

No treatment had been received by any patient before thyroid surgery. Using T-cell receptor beta sequencing, the study looked back at clinical samples from patients collected from the early 2010s to the late 2010s. Including the terminal cysteine and phenylalanine, the CDR3 comprises 16 residues. Just the 48-base CDR3 DNA is kept, in frame starting at base 1. V was cut back by 7 bases and J by 4 bases, leaving a gap of 23 bases between them. CDR1 is given as SGHNT and CDR2 as YENEEA, both from the germline V gene. The investigation overall reported the following: In both blood and tumor samples, TCR beta diversity was reported to be significantly higher in malignant tumors than in benign nodules.

Libraries were constructed by PCR. Sequenced using an Illumina HiSeq 4000. The TCR beta-chain CDR3 region of each patient was profiled by high-throughput sequencing. The paper's data handling went like this. CDR3 differences across clinicopathological groups were used to build a classifier for discriminating distant-metastatic papillary thyroid cancer patients. The Shannon index was used to assess repertoire diversity, and the Morisita-Horn index was used to assess tumor-blood repertoire similarity. The public reads were run again by TCRdb, first through fastp at Q25 and then through MiXCR, and only productive beta chains were kept. These V and J calls rely on TCRdb rather than the paper's analysis. Within this sample are approximately 84,000 clones, with about 15% of them counted one time only. The top ten clones comprise 3.6% of the sample. With respect to this clone: It has no known antigen specificity. Qualities for individual bases were not recorded, and no much larger clone is one base off.

Sequenced sample: blood. Recombination connected TRBV11-3 to TRBJ2-7; a tentative D call is TRBD1 (5 bases match). This TCR derives from a female donor with papillary thyroid cancer or a benign thyroid nodule (not recorded which). Some clones in this sample may be carry-over from other donors' samples. The CDR3: CASIPGMGSKNYEQYF. The sequenced DNA is TGTGCCAGCATCCCAGGGATGGGTAGCAAGAATTACGAGCAGTACTTC.